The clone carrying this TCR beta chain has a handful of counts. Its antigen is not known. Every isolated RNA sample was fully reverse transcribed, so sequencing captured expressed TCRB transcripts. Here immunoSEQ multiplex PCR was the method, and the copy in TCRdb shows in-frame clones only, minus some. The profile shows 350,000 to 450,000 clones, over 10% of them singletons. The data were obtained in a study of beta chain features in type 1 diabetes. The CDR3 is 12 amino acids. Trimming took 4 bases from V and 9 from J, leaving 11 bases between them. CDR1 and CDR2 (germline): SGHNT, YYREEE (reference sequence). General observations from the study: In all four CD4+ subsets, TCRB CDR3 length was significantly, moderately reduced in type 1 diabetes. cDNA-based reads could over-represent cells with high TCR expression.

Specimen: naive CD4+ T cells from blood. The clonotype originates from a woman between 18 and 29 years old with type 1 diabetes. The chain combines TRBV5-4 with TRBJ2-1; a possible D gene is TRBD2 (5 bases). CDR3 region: CASSATLGEQFF. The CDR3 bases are TGTGCCAGCAGCGCGACACTAGGTGAGCAGTTCTTC.